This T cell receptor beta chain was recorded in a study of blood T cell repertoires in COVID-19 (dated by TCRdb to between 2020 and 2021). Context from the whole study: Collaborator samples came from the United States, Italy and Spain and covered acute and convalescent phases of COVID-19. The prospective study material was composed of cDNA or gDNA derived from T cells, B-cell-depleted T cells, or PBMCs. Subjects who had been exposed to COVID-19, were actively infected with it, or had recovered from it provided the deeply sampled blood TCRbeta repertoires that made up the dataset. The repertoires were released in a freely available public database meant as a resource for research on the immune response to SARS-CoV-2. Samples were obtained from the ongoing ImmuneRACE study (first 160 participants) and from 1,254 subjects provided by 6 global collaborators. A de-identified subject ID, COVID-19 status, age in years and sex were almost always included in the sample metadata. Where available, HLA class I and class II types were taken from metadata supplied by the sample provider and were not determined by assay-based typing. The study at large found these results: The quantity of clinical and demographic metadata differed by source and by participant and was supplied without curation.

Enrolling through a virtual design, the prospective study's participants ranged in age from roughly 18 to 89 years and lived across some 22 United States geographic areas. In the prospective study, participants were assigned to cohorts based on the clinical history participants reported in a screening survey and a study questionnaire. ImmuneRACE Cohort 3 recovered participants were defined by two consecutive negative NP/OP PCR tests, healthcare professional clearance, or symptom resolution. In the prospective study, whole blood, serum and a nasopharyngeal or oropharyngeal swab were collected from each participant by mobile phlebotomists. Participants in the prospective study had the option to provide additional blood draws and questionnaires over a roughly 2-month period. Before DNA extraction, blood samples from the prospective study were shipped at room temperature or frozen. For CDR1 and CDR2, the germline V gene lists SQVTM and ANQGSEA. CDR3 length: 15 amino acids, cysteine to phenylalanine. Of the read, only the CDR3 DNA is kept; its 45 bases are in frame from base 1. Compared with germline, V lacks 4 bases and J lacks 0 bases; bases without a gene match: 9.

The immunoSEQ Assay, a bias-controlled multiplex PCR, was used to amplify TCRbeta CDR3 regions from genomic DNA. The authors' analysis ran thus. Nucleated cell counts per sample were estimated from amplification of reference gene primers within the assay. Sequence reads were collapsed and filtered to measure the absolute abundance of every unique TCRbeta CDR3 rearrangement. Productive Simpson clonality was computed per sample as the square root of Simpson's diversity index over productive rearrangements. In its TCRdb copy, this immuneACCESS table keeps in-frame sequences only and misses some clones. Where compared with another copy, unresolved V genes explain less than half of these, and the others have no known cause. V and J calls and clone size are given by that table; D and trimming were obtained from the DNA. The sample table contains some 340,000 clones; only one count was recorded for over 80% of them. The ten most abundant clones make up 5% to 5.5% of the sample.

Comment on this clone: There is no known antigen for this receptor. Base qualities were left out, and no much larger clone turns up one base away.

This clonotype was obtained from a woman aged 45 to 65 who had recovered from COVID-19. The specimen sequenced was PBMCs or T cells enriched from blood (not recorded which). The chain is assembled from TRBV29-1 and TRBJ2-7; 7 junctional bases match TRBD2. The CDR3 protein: CSVVGRGGSSYEQYF. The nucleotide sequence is TGCAGCGTTGTAGGGCGGGGCGGGAGCTCCTACGAGCAGTACTTC.